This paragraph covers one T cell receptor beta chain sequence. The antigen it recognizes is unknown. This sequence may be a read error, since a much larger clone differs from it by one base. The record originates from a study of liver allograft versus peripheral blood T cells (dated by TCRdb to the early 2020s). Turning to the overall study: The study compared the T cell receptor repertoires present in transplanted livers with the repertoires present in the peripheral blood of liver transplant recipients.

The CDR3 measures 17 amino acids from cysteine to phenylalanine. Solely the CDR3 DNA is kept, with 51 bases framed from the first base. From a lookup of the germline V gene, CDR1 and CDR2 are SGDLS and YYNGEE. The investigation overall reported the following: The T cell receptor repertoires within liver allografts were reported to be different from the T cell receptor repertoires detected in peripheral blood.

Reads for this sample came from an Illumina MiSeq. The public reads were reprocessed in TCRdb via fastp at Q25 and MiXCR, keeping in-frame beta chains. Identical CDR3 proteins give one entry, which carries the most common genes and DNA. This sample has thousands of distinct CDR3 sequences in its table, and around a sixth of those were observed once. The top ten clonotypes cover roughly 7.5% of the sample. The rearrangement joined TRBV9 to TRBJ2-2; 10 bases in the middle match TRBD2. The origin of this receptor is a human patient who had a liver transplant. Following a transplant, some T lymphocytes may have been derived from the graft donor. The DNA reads TGTGCCAGCAGCGTAAGATTAGCGGGAGGTGGCACCGGGGGGCTGTTTTTT. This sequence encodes CASSVRLAGGGTGGLFF.